This paragraph covers one T cell receptor beta chain sequence. Antigen specificity is unknown. Other DNA sequences in this sample translate to the same CDR3. The data were taken from a study of shared clonotypes between healthy human individuals. Points from the study as a whole: A generally larger estimated richness was seen in naive subsets than in memory subsets.

Negatively enriched CD4+ T cells were divided by CD45RA into naive and memory. At the deep level, the assay was run. How the authors handled the data: Because ImmunoSEQ provided only junction sequences with no quality scores, the filtering differed. Produced via immunoSEQ multiplex PCR; TCRdb's table is partial and in-frame only. V and J calls and clone size are as listed in that table; D and trimming were resolved from the DNA. The sample has about 1.1 million clones, 60% to 80% seen once. The CDR3 has 14 residues. Germline assignment: CDR1 MDHEN and CDR2 SYDVKM. Deletions cut 4 bases from V and 0 bases from J, with 9 bases between.

This TCR came from a man aged 18 to 29 in good health. Some clones in this sample may be carry-over from other donors' samples. Sequenced input: memory CD4+ T cells from PBMCs. Documented subset: CD45RA-negative fraction. The chain is built from TRBV28 and TRBJ1-1, with a weak D call TRBD1 (5 bases). The CDR3 loop reads CASSSTGLNTEAFF. DNA of the CDR3: TGTGCCAGCAGTTCTACAGGTTTGAACACTGAAGCTTTCTTT.